Listed below are T cell receptor beta chains from one sample, sequenced in a study of T cells in Graves' hyperthyroidism and ophthalmopathy. TCRdb reprocessed the multiplex PCR reads with MiXCR, giving one entry per CDR3 protein. The sample shows about 500,000 distinct CDR3 sequences, about 15% of them seen only once. The specimen sequenced was blood. These receptors were obtained from a woman aged 18-29 years with Graves' ophthalmopathy. The CDR3 runs from the conserved cysteine through the conserved F or W. D genes are given only for firm matches. Where a row states a size, it is once, few, many or the class of an expanded clone; other rows omit it.

v_call	clone_size	d_call	j_call	cdr3_nt	cdr3_aa
TRBV18	once	TRBD1	TRBJ2-3	TGTGCCAGCTCCCCCCCGACAGGGAACCCAGATACGCAGTATTTT	CASSPPTGNPDTQYF
TRBV15	.	TRBD2	TRBJ2-5	TGTGCCACCAGCAGAGAAACTAGCGGGGGCCAAGAGACCCAGTACTTC	CATSRETSGGQETQYF
TRBV5-6	many	.	TRBJ1-2	TGTGCCAGCAACCCACAGGGAAACTATGGCTACACCTTC	CASNPQGNYGYTF
TRBV6-1	many	TRBD2	TRBJ2-3	TGTGCCAGCAGTTCGGGACTAGCGGGGAGCTTCACAGATACGCAGTATTTT	CASSSGLAGSFTDTQYF
TRBV5-1	.	.	TRBJ1-1	TGCGCCAGCAGCCCATCTCCGGGACGGTCGAACACTGAAGCTTTCTTT	CASSPSPGRSNTEAFF
TRBV4-2	.	TRBD2	TRBJ2-7	TGTGCCAGCAGCAAGGGACTAGCGGGAGCAGACGAGCAGTACTTC	CASSKGLAGADEQYF
TRBV2	many	TRBD2	TRBJ2-1	TGTGCCAGCACCCCCCCCCTTTGGACTAGCGGGGGGGTATCGAGCTCCTACAATGAGCAGTTCTTC	CASTPPLWTSGGVSSSYNEQFF
TRBV11-1	many	.	TRBJ2-7	TGTGCCAGCAGCTTAAGTGTCGAGCAGTACTTC	CASSLSVEQYF
TRBV4-1	.	.	TRBJ2-1	TGCGCCAGCAGCCAAGAACGGTACGACAATGAGCAGTTCTTC	CASSQERYDNEQFF
TRBV10-3	few	TRBD2	TRBJ2-1	TGTGCCATCAGTGAACGGACTAGCGGCCTTGTGTTCTTC	CAISERTSGLVFF
TRBV24-1	many	TRBD1	TRBJ2-7	TGTGCCACCAGTGATTCGGACAGGAACGAGCAGTACTTC	CATSDSDRNEQYF
TRBV2	many	TRBD2	TRBJ2-1	TGTGCCAGCAGTGAAGCGGACGGACTAGCGGGATACAATGAGCAGTTCTTC	CASSEADGLAGYNEQFF
TRBV7-2	.	TRBD2	TRBJ2-1	TGTGCCAGCAGGAGATCCGGGACTAGCGGGAGGCATGAGCAGTTCTTC	CASRRSGTSGRHEQFF
TRBV12-3/TRBV12-4	many	TRBD1	TRBJ2-2	TGTGCCAGCAGCCGACAGGGGTTCACCGGGGAGCTGTTTTTT	CASSRQGFTGELFF
TRBV5-1	many	.	TRBJ1-4	TGCGCCAGCAGCTTGGACAATGAAAAACTGTTTTTT	CASSLDNEKLFF
TRBV5-4	.	.	TRBJ1-1	TGTGCCAGCAGAACACTACAGGGGAACACTGAAGCTTTCTTT	CASRTLQGNTEAFF
TRBV7-9	many	TRBD2	TRBJ2-5	TGTGCCAGCAGCTTAGCGAGGGCGCGGGAGAGGCTGGAGGAGACCCAGTACTTC	CASSLARARERLEETQYF
TRBV10-3	few	.	TRBJ1-1	TGTGCCATCAAGGAACAGACGAACACTGAAGCTTTCTTT	CAIKEQTNTEAFF
TRBV28	many	.	TRBJ1-1	TGTGCCAGCAGTTTATCGCCACAGGGGAACACTGAAGCTTTCTTT	CASSLSPQGNTEAFF
TRBV4-3	few	TRBD1	TRBJ1-1	TGCGCCAGCAGCCAAGAAGGGGGCAAGGACACTGAAGCTTTCTTT	CASSQEGGKDTEAFF
TRBV10-3	many	.	TRBJ2-7	TGTGCCATCAGTGCCGGGACCGACTACGAGCAGTACTTC	CAISAGTDYEQYF
TRBV27	many	.	TRBJ1-5	TGTGCCAGCAGTTTATCGGCGGGAAGCAATCAGCCCCAGCATTTT	CASSLSAGSNQPQHF
TRBV4-1	.	.	TRBJ1-1	TGCGCCAGCAGCCAAGGACGGTACCGCCCGGGGGAAGCTTTCTTT	CASSQGRYRPGEAFF
TRBV7-9	many	TRBD1	TRBJ2-1	TGTGCCAGCAGCTTAGCGGGACAGCTGTACAATGAGCAGTTCTTC	CASSLAGQLYNEQFF
TRBV28	.	.	TRBJ2-1	TGTGCCAGCAGTTCCCCGACTAGGACCCACAGGAATGAGCAGTTCTTC	CASSSPTRTHRNEQFF
TRBV19	few	.	TRBJ1-5	TGTGCCAGTAGTATCCTATTCAGGGTTAGCAATCAGCCCCAGCATTTT	CASSILFRVSNQPQHF
TRBV13	many	TRBD2	TRBJ2-1	TGTGCCAGCAGCTCCCTCGCCGGACTAGCTCATAATGAGCAGTTCTTC	CASSSLAGLAHNEQFF
TRBV29-1	many	.	TRBJ2-6	TGCAGCGTTGGAGTAGGAGGTGCTGGGGCCAACGTCCTGACTTTC	CSVGVGGAGANVLTF
TRBV11-2	.	.	TRBJ2-7	TGTGCCAGCAGCTTCACCCGGAATTACGAGCAGTACTTC	CASSFTRNYEQYF
TRBV7-8	many	.	TRBJ2-7	TGTGCCAGCAGCTCTCGACTATGGGACTGGCCCTACGAGCAGTACTTC	CASSSRLWDWPYEQYF
TRBV11-3	many	.	TRBJ1-1	TGTGCCAGCAGCTTAACAGGATCGAACACTGAAGCTTTCTTT	CASSLTGSNTEAFF
TRBV7-9	many	.	TRBJ2-1	TGTGCCAGCAGCTTAGCGGCGCAGATTTACAATGAGCAGTTCTTC	CASSLAAQIYNEQFF
TRBV20-1	many	.	TRBJ1-1	TGCAGTGCCCTAACCGGGACACTGAACACTGAAGCTTTCTTT	CSALTGTLNTEAFF
TRBV2	many	.	TRBJ2-3	TGTGCCAGCAGTGAAGCTCCCGGGTTCACAGATACGCAGTATTTT	CASSEAPGFTDTQYF
TRBV6-1	many	.	TRBJ2-1	TGTGCCAGCAGTTTCAATGAGGGCTGGAATGAGCAGTTCTTC	CASSFNEGWNEQFF
TRBV28	many	TRBD2	TRBJ2-5	TGTGCCAGCAGGGACGATCTAGCGGGCAAAGAGACCCAGTACTTC	CASRDDLAGKETQYF
TRBV2	many	.	TRBJ1-5	TGTGCCAGCAGTGAAACGGCCAATCAGCCCCAGCATTTT	CASSETANQPQHF